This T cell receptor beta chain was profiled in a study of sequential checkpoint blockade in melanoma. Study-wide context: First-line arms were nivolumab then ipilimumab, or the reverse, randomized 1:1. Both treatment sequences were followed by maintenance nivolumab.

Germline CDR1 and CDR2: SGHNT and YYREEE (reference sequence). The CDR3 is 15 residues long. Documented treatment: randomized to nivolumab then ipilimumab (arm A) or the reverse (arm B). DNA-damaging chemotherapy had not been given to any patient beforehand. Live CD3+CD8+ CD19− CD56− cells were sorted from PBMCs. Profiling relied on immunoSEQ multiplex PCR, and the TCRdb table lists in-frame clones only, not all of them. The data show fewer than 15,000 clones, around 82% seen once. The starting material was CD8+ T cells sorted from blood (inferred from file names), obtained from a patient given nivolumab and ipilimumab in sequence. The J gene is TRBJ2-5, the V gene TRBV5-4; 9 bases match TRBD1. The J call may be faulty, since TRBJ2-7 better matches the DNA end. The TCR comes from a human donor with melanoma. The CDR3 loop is CASSLGGTGLDEQYF. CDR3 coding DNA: TGTGCCAGCAGCTTGGGGGGGACAGGGTTGGACGAGCAGTACTTC.